A selection of T cell receptor beta chains follows, all from one sample in a study of spatial heterogeneity in lung cancer. Each CDR3 protein is one row after TCRdb ran MiXCR on the 5' RACE reads. The sample consists of 95,000 or so distinct CDR3 sequences, roughly 10% of them appearing once. Sequences were derived from PBMCs, sampled at surgery. These receptors originate from a male donor with early-stage non-small cell lung cancer. Each CDR3 is given with its conserved first and last residue. The order of the fields is CDR3 protein, J gene, V gene, D gene. The D gene is left open where the match is weak.

CAWRFNSPLHF TRBJ1-6 TRBV30 .
CASSSEDIASTDTQYF TRBJ2-3 TRBV6-2/TRBV6-3 .
CASSSSGYYGYTF TRBJ1-2 TRBV7-9 .
CASSPSADGRNEQFF TRBJ2-1 TRBV5-1 .
CASSLAGGSAYEQYF TRBJ2-7 TRBV11-2 TRBD2
CVSSQLSGRAADTQYF TRBJ2-3 TRBV11-2 TRBD2
CSVQVVAKNIQYF TRBJ2-4 TRBV29-1 .
CSARVHGQLNQPQHF TRBJ1-5 TRBV20-1 .
CATSRDMSNEQYF TRBJ2-7 TRBV15 .
CVSTLTSGMDTQYF TRBJ2-3 TRBV2 TRBD2
CASRRTIVGDTQYF TRBJ2-3 TRBV6-8 .
CTSSQETQYF TRBJ2-5 TRBV1 .
CSVLQGAGANVLTF TRBJ2-6 TRBV29-1 TRBD1
CASSLGRENQPQHF TRBJ1-5 TRBV7-2 .
CASSQGRQGATDTQYF TRBJ2-3 TRBV4-2 TRBD1
CSALGGTYEQYF TRBJ2-7 TRBV29-1 .
CASSSWGSPNTEAFF TRBJ1-1 TRBV5-6 .
CASSLGLKKLFF TRBJ1-4 TRBV12-3/TRBV12-4 .
CAISVSGATNEKLFF TRBJ1-4 TRBV10-3 .
CASSRDRGATYEQYF TRBJ2-7 TRBV3-1 TRBD1
CASSVAGRPYQETQYF TRBJ2-5 TRBV9 .
CSVEGVNYEQYF TRBJ2-7 TRBV29-1 .
CASSLVAGATDTQYF TRBJ2-3 TRBV7-2 TRBD2